The next 23 T cell receptor beta chains were all read from a single sample in a study of CD8 T cells in ankylosing spondylitis. These TCRs' antigens remain unknown. MiXCR, run by TCRdb on the 5' RACE reads, gives a single entry per CDR3 protein. The sample lists fewer than 400,000 distinct CDR3 sequences, around 20% occurring once. Study-wide results and limits: A TCR beta motif of fewer than ten highly homologous variants appeared characteristic of ankylosing spondylitis blood.

Sequencing was performed on blood, either unsorted or a sorted T cell fraction (not recorded which). The origin of the receptors is a male donor with ankylosing spondylitis.

The rearrangement links TRBV5-1 to TRBJ2-3, with unresolved D. Germline V CDR1 and CDR2: SGHRS, YFSETQ. Trimming took 1 base from V and 0 from J, leaving 9 bases between them. The length of the CDR3 is 15 residues. The CDR3 region is CASSLLSRSTDTQYF. The CDR3 DNA is TGCGCCAGCAGCTTGCTAAGCAGAAGCACAGATACGCAGTATTTT.

The rearrangement uses TRBV5-1 and TRBJ1-5; D ambiguous. V was clipped by 3 bases and J by 2 bases, with 6 bases between them. The germline V gene encodes CDR1 SGHRS and CDR2 YFSETQ. This CDR3 region has 13 residues. The CDR3 region is CASSWVGNQPQHF. The CDR3 nucleotides read TGCGCCAGCAGCTGGGTGGGCAATCAGCCCCAGCATTTT.

The V call is TRBV10-3, the J call TRBJ1-1, with 7 bases identical to TRBD1. The CDR3 sequence is 14 residues long. Germline CDR1 and CDR2: ENHRY and SYGVKD. Trimming at V came to 1 base and at J to 12 bases, leaving 11 bases not matched to a gene. The CDR3 DNA reads TGTGCCATCAGTGAGTTAGGACAGGAGGTCGGAACTTTCTTT. It yields the protein CAISELGQEVGTFF.

The chain employs TRBV7-2 and TRBJ1-4; maybe TRBD1 (5 bases). CDR3 length equals 13 residues. Germline CDR1 and CDR2: SGHTA and FQGNSA. The V end was cut by 8 bases, the J end by 8 bases, with 15 bases between. Written as DNA, the CDR3 is TGTGCCAGCGGCCGGGACCGGGAAGAAAAACTGTTTTTT. Its protein product is CASGRDREEKLFF. Combining the CDR3 with reference TRBV7-2 and TRBJ1-4 gives the whole variable domain GAGVSQSPSNKVTEKGKDVELRCDPISGHTALYWYRQSLGQGLEFLIYFQGNSAPDKSGLPSDRFSAERTGGSVSTLTIQRTQQEDSAVYLCASGRDREEKLFFGSGTQLSVL.

The chain joins TRBV19 to TRBJ1-2; D possibly corresponds to TRBD1 (5 bases). The CDR3 covers 18 residues. The V end was cut by 2 bases, the J end by 3 bases, with 22 bases between. Germline V gene lookup returns CDR1 LNHDA and CDR2 SQIVND (reference sequence). CDR3 loop: CASSINGQWGKSDYGYTF. The CDR3 DNA follows: TGTGCCAGTAGTATAAACGGGCAGTGGGGCAAGTCCGACTATGGCTACACCTTC. Combining the CDR3 with reference TRBV19 and TRBJ1-2 gives the whole variable domain DGGITQSPKYLFRKEGQNVTLSCEQNLNHDAMYWYRQDPGQGLRLIYYSQIVNDFQKGDIAEGYSVSREKKESFPLTVTSAQKNPTAFYLCASSINGQWGKSDYGYTFGSGTRLTVV.

The chain is built from TRBV7-3 and TRBJ1-1, with D unresolved. The CDR3 runs 14 residues. Germline V gene lookup returns CDR1 SGHTA and CDR2 FQGTGA. V gave up 7 bases and J gave up 1 base, with 13 bases separating them. The CDR3 region has the DNA TGTGCCAGCAAGGCCGCGGCGGCGAACACTGAAGCTTTCTTT. It translates to CASKAAAANTEAFF.

This clonotype was seen a few times. The chain carries TRBV30 and TRBJ2-7; a weak D match, TRBD2 (5 bases). This CDR3 comprises 14 residues. Trimming took off 2 bases at V and 0 bases at J, with 11 bases between the two ends. Germline V lookup: CDR1 GTSNPN, CDR2 SVGIG (reference sequence). The CDR3 nucleotides are TGTGCCTGGAGTCCCGGACTTTTCTCCTACGAGCAGTACTTC. Translating it yields CAWSPGLFSYEQYF.

This clonotype has ten or more counts. The CDR3, as DNA: TGCAGCGTTGAAGTAGCAGGGACAGATACGCAGTATTTT. Amino acids: CSVEVAGTDTQYF. This chain uses TRBV29-1 with TRBJ2-3; TRBD1 is a possible D gene (5 bases). Per germline, CDR1 SQVTM and CDR2 ANQGSEA. Trimming shortened V by 1 base and J by 3 bases, and 8 bases separated the two germline ends. This CDR3 is built from 13 residues.

The chain recombines TRBV20-1 with TRBJ2-1, with 9 positions matching TRBD2. V dropped 6 bases and J dropped 9; count of bases not matched to a gene: 9. This CDR3 has 13 amino acids. Germline V gives CDR1 DFQATT, CDR2 SNEGSKA (reference sequence). The CDR3 region has the DNA TGCAGTGCCCAAAGGACTAGCGTTGCTGAGCAGTTCTTC. This translates into CSAQRTSVAEQFF.

This clonotype has a handful of counts. The chain is built from TRBV5-1 and TRBJ2-3; 15 bases align to TRBD2. This CDR3 comprises 17 residues. Germline V gives CDR1 SGHRS, CDR2 YFSETQ. J lost 5 bases, V lost 1 base, and 5 bases had no gene match. In DNA, the CDR3 is TGCGCCAGCAGCTTGTGGACTAGCGGGAGGGTGAGAGATACGCAGTATTTT. Protein: CASSLWTSGRVRDTQYF. Full variable domain (rest looked up from reference TRBV5-1 and TRBJ2-3): KAGVTQTPRYLIKTRGQQVTLSCSPISGHRSVSWYQQTPGQGLQFLFEYFSETQRNKGNFPGRFSGRQFSNSRSEMNVSTLELGDSALYLCASSLWTSGRVRDTQYFGPGTRLTVL.

This clonotype was counted only a few times. V gene TRBV5-1 combines with J gene TRBJ1-1; unclear D gene. Trimming cost V 0 bases and J 1 base, with 7 bases left between them. CDR1 SGHRS and CDR2 YFSETQ come from the germline V gene. CDR3 size: 14 residues. The DNA for the CDR3 is TGCGCCAGCAGCTTGGCAAGTTGGAACACTGAAGCTTTCTTT. This encodes CASSLASWNTEAFF.

This clonotype showed up just a few times. The chain is built from TRBV29-1 and TRBJ2-1; maybe TRBD1 (5 bases). CDR3 length: 10 residues. V lost 7 bases, J lost 9 bases, and 10 bases lay in between. Per the germline V gene, CDR1 is SQVTM and CDR2 is ANQGSEA. This CDR3 reads CSARQSEQFF. CDR3 DNA: TGCAGCGCAAGACAGAGTGAGCAGTTCTTC.

The chain uses TRBV6-1 and TRBJ1-6; 9 bases agree with TRBD1. Germline V gene data show CDR1 as MNHNS and CDR2 as SASEGT. J lost 9 bases, V lost 5 bases, and 5 bases had no gene match. This CDR3 contains 14 residues. This CDR3 is CASSRTGERSPLHF. The DNA of the CDR3 is TGTGCCAGCAGTAGGACAGGGGAGCGTTCACCCCTCCACTTT.

V is TRBV12-3 or TRBV12-4 and J is TRBJ2-1; D ambiguous. Trimming stripped 1 base from V and 6 bases from J, with 16 bases between. The CDR3 sequence is 16 residues long. CDR3 coding DNA: TGTGCCAGCAGTTTAGTTTGGGAACCCCCCATCAATGAGCAGTTCTTC. Protein product: CASSLVWEPPINEQFF.

This clonotype was recorded a few times. The CDR3 bases are TGTGCCAGCAGCTTAGCGGCAGGCCGCAATCAGCCCCAGCATTTT. As protein: CASSLAAGRNQPQHF. The V call is TRBV7-2, the J call TRBJ1-5; D remains ambiguous. The CDR3 sequence is 15 residues long. V lost 0 bases and J lost 2, with 8 bases in between. CDR1 is SGHTA and CDR2 is FQGNSA in the germline V gene.

The chain is built from TRBV3-1 and TRBJ2-7; a weak D match, TRBD1 (6 bases). Germline CDR1 reads LGHDT; CDR2 reads YNNKEL (reference sequence). This CDR3 contains 17 residues. V was pared by 4 bases and J by 0 bases, with 19 bases between. CDR3 DNA: TGTGCCAGCAGCCTAGGAGATGGGACACCGCCCTCCTACGAGCAGTACTTC. Translation: CASSLGDGTPPSYEQYF.

The CDR3 region is CSVEGGDRAAYNEQFF. The CDR3 nucleotides are TGCAGCGTTGAAGGGGGGGACAGGGCGGCGTACAATGAGCAGTTCTTC. This chain joins TRBV29-1 and TRBJ2-1; 9 bases match TRBD1. This CDR3 spans 16 amino acids. With 1 base clipped from V and 4 bases from J, the junction kept 8 bases outside the gene matches. Germline V gene lookup returns CDR1 SQVTM and CDR2 ANQGSEA.

V and J are TRBV11-2 and TRBJ1-2, with no clear D. V lost 0 bases, J lost 6 bases, and 5 bases lay in between. The CDR3 extends over 12 amino acids. Germline assignment: CDR1 SGHAT and CDR2 FQNNGV. The CDR3, as DNA: TGTGCCAGCAGCTTAGAAGCGAATGGCTACACCTTC. The encoded protein is CASSLEANGYTF.

Of note for this clonotype: One end of the junction varies from germline; a read error may be responsible. The rearrangement links TRBV7-8 to TRBJ2-5, with D perhaps given as TRBD1 or TRBD2 (6 bases each). The germline CDR1 and CDR2 sequences are SGHVS and FQNEAQ. The CDR3 loop spans 15 amino acids. The CDR3 nucleotides are TGTGCCAGCAGCTTAATACAGGGCATTCGGGAGACCCAGAACTTC. This encodes CASSLIQGIRETQNF.

The chain recombines TRBV29-1 with TRBJ2-1; TRBD2 might be the D (6 bases). This CDR3 is 12 amino acids long. Trimming removed 7 bases at V and 8 bases at J, with 15 bases between. Germline lookup yields CDR1 SQVTM and CDR2 ANQGSEA. The CDR3 loop is CSASGLAHEQFF. The CDR3 region has the DNA TGCAGCGCAAGCGGGCTAGCCCATGAGCAGTTCTTC.

The chain links TRBV12-3 or TRBV12-4 to TRBJ2-7; 9 positions agree with TRBD2. Trimming cost V 3 bases and J 4 bases; bases outside gene matches: 1. The CDR3 is made up of 13 amino acids. CDR3 in amino acids: CASSFLAGYEQYF. CDR3 sequence (DNA): TGTGCCAGCAGTTTCCTAGCGGGGTACGAGCAGTACTTC.

V is TRBV5-1 and J is TRBJ2-1; 11 bases fit TRBD2. The CDR3 is 15 amino acids. The germline CDR1 and CDR2 sequences are SGHRS and YFSETQ. The ends lost 1 base at V and 6 bases at J; junction bases unmatched: 3. CDR3: CASSLITSGGNEQFF. The CDR3, as DNA: TGCGCCAGCAGCTTGATTACTAGCGGGGGCAATGAGCAGTTCTTC. Complete variable domain (other parts from reference TRBV5-1 and TRBJ2-1): KAGVTQTPRYLIKTRGQQVTLSCSPISGHRSVSWYQQTPGQGLQFLFEYFSETQRNKGNFPGRFSGRQFSNSRSEMNVSTLELGDSALYLCASSLITSGGNEQFFGPGTRLTVL.

The gene calls are TRBV7-9 and TRBJ2-1; the D gene is possibly TRBD2 (5 bases). This CDR3 has 13 amino acids. V gave up 5 bases and J gave up 4 bases, with 9 bases separating them. Germline CDR1 SEHNR, CDR2 FQNEAQ (reference sequence). The CDR3, as DNA: TGTGCCAGCAGCCGCGGACTGTACAATGAGCAGTTCTTC. This codes for CASSRGLYNEQFF.